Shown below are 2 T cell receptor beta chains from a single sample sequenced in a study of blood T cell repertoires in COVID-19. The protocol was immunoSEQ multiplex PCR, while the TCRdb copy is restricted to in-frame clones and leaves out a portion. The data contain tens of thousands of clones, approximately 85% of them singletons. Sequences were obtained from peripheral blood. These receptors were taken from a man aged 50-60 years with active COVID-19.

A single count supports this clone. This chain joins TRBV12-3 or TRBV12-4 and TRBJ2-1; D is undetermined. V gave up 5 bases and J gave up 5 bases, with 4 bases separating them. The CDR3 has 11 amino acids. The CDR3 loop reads CASSADNEQFF. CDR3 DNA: TGTGCCAGCAGTGCAGACAATGAGCAGTTCTTC.

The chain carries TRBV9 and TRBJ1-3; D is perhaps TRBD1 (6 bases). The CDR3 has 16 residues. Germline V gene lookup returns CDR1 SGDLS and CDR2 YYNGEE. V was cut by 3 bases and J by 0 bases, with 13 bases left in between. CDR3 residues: CASSADPRGSGNTIYF. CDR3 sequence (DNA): TGTGCCAGCAGCGCTGATCCCAGGGGCTCTGGAAACACCATATATTTT.